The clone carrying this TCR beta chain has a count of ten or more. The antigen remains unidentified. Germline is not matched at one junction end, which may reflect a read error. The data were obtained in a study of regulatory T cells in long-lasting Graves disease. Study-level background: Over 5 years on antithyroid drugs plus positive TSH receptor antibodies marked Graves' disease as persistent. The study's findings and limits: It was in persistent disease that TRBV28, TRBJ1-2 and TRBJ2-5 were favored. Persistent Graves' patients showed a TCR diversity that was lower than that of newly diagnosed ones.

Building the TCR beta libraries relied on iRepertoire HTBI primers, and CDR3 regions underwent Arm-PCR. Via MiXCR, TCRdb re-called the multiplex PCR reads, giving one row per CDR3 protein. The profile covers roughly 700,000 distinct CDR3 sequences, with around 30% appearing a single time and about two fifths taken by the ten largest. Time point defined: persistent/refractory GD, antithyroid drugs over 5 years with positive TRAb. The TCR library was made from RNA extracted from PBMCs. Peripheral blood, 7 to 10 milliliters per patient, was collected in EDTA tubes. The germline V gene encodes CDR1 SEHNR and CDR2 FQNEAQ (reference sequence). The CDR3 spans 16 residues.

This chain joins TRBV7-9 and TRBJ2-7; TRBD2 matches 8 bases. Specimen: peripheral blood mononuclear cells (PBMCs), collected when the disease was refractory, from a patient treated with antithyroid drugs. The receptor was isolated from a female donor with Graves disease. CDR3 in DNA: TGTGCCAGCAGCATAGCTATCGGACTAGCTTTCTACGAGCAGTACTTC. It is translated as CASSIAIGLAFYEQYF.